The 16 T cell receptor beta chains given below trace back to one sample, sequenced in a study of T cell responses to AZD1222 COVID-19 vaccine. Sequenced by immunoSEQ multiplex PCR; TCRdb stores in-frame clones only, minus some. The repertoire holds tens of thousands of clones, over 75% seen once, with 31% in the top ten. Here the sequenced sample was peripheral blood, taken on day 0 of AZD1222 vaccination. These receptors were obtained from an adult in good health.

The chain combines TRBV18 with TRBJ1-1, with 7 bases aligning to TRBD1. The CDR3 runs to 13 residues. Germline V gene lookup returns CDR1 KGHSH and CDR2 LQKENI. With 3 bases clipped from V and 8 bases from J, the junction kept 6 bases outside the gene matches. CDR3 region: CASSPGQGEEAFF. The DNA of the CDR3 is TGTGCCAGCTCACCGGGCCAGGGGGAAGAAGCTTTCTTT.

The chain joins TRBV27 to TRBJ1-4; D perhaps matches TRBD1 (6 bases). V was pared by 5 bases and J by 4 bases, with 11 bases between. The CDR3 covers 14 residues. Germline V lookup: CDR1 MNHEY, CDR2 SMNVEV (reference sequence). The CDR3 here is CASSNRVGNEKLFF. The CDR3 coding sequence is TGTGCCAGCAGTAACAGGGTCGGTAATGAAAAACTGTTTTTT.

V and J are TRBV28 and TRBJ1-2, with TRBD1 identical over 10 bases. V lost 4 bases, J lost 5 bases, and 4 bases stayed unmatched. The V gene's germline CDR1 is MDHEN and CDR2 SYDVKM. This CDR3 spans 14 amino acids. The CDR3 spells CASSSPGQGYGYTF. In nucleotides, the CDR3 is TGTGCCAGCAGTTCTCCGGGACAGGGGTATGGCTACACCTTC.

This sequence joins TRBV2 and TRBJ1-3, with TRBD1 identical over 7 bases. The germline CDR1 and CDR2 sequences are SNHLY and FYNNEI. This CDR3 is built from 15 residues. V was pared by 7 bases and J by 0 bases, with 6 bases of the junction left unmatched. The CDR3 DNA reads TGTGCCAGCACCATACAGGGGTTCTCTGGAAACACCATATATTTT. Protein product: CASTIQGFSGNTIYF.

J is TRBJ2-2 and V is TRBV4-1, with 8 bases lining up with TRBD1. V gave up 3 bases and J gave up 1 base; unmatched junction bases: 7. Germline V CDR1 and CDR2: MGHRA, YSYEKL. This CDR3 has 17 amino acids. The CDR3 sequence: CASSHVTGTGNTGELFF. CDR3 DNA sequence: TGCGCCAGCAGCCATGTTACCGGGACAGGGAACACCGGGGAGCTGTTTTTT.

This clone was found once. Other DNA sequences in this specimen translate into the identical CDR3. The chain uses TRBV28 and TRBJ2-7; possibly TRBD2 for D (5 bases). Germline loops: CDR1 MDHEN, CDR2 SYDVKM. The CDR3 is made up of 12 amino acids. V was pared by 2 bases and J by 4 bases, with 6 bases between. The CDR3 protein is CASSLEGYEQYF. In DNA form, the CDR3 reads TGTGCCAGCAGTTTAGAGGGTTACGAGCAGTACTTC.

J is TRBJ2-7 and V is TRBV12-3 or TRBV12-4; tentatively, D is TRBD2 (5 bases). Trimming took 5 bases from V and 0 from J, leaving 8 bases between them. The CDR3 consists of 13 residues. The CDR3 protein is CASSGLSSYEQYF. The CDR3 DNA is TGTGCCAGCAGTGGACTTTCCTCCTACGAGCAGTACTTC.

V gene TRBV6-5 combines with J gene TRBJ2-6, with D possibly being TRBD1 (6 bases). V was cut by 5 bases and J by 4 bases, with 12 bases left in between. The CDR3 sequence is 15 residues long. Germline CDR1 MNHEY, CDR2 SVGAGI. The CDR3 DNA is TGTGCCAGCAGTAAACAGGGTACCGGGGCCAACGTCCTGACTTTC. Protein product: CASSKQGTGANVLTF.

V gene TRBV10-2 combines with J gene TRBJ2-1; D is perhaps TRBD2 (7 bases). The V end was cut by 10 bases, the J end by 5 bases, with 15 bases between. Germline-derived CDR1 and CDR2 are WSHSY and SAAADI. CDR3 length equals 13 residues. CDR3 sequence: CATGGQGNNEQFF. DNA of the CDR3: TGCGCCACCGGGGGGCAGGGGAACAATGAGCAGTTCTTC.

This clone was observed a handful of times. The rearrangement uses TRBV5-1 and TRBJ1-5; the D gene is possibly TRBD1 (6 bases). Per the germline V gene, CDR1 is SGHRS and CDR2 is YFSETQ. The germline V and J ends were trimmed by 2 bases and 4 bases, with 16 bases remaining between them. This CDR3 is built from 16 residues. CDR3 DNA sequence: TGCGCCAGCAGCTTCGGGACACCAGGTGGGAATCAGCCCCAGCATTTT. Residues: CASSFGTPGGNQPQHF.

The chain joins TRBV5-1 to TRBJ2-3; 10 positions agree with TRBD2. The V gene's germline CDR1 is SGHRS and CDR2 YFSETQ. The CDR3 totals 15 residues. Trimming removed 1 base from V and 4 bases from J; junction bases left unmatched: 3. The CDR3 DNA reads as TGCGCCAGCAGCTTGCTTAGCGGGAGGTCAGATACGCAGTATTTT. This codes for CASSLLSGRSDTQYF. The full variable domain, in which reference TRBV5-1 and TRBJ2-3 provide the parts outside the CDR3, is KAGVTQTPRYLIKTRGQQVTLSCSPISGHRSVSWYQQTPGQGLQFLFEYFSETQRNKGNFPGRFSGRQFSNSRSEMNVSTLELGDSALYLCASSLLSGRSDTQYFGPGTRLTVL.

The rearrangement links TRBV19 to TRBJ2-3; 8 positions match TRBD2. CDR1 is LNHDA and CDR2 is SQIVND in the germline V gene (reference sequence). The CDR3 length is 14 residues. Losses at the gene ends were 6 bases for V and 8 bases for J; bases not matched to a gene: 10. The CDR3 DNA reads as TGTGCCAGTAGGGTCGCGGGAGGCGGGGCTACGCAGTATTTT. This translates into CASRVAGGGATQYF.

This rearrangement joins TRBV2 to TRBJ1-2, with D hard to call. Germline CDR1 reads SNHLY; CDR2 reads FYNNEI. Trimming took 4 bases from V and 6 from J, leaving 18 bases between them. This CDR3 has 15 amino acids. The CDR3 sequence is CASSAEGTTTNGYTF. The CDR3 bases are TGTGCCAGCAGTGCCGAGGGAACGACGACCAATGGCTACACCTTC.

The chain has TRBV10-1 and TRBJ2-2, with 9 bases identical to TRBD1. This CDR3 has 15 amino acids. Germline lookup yields CDR1 WNHNN and CDR2 SYGVQD (reference sequence). V gave up 6 bases and J gave up 4 bases; unmatched junction bases: 6. CDR3 sequence: CASSEGQGSTGELFF. The CDR3 coding sequence is TGCGCCAGCAGCGAGGGACAGGGTAGCACCGGGGAGCTGTTTTTT.

The gene calls are TRBV3-1 (or the pseudogene TRBV3-2) and TRBJ1-1; a possible D gene is TRBD1 (5 bases). The CDR3 has 15 residues. Trimming took 0 bases from V and 4 from J, leaving 12 bases between them. Germline V gives CDR1 LGHDT, CDR2 YNNKEL (reference sequence). The CDR3, as DNA: TGTGCCAGCAGCCAAGAGGGTGGGGGTATCACTGAAGCTTTCTTT. Residues: CASSQEGGGITEAFF.

The chain combines TRBV5-1 with TRBJ1-6, with 8 positions matching TRBD1. The CDR3 totals 18 residues. V shed 2 bases and J 8 bases; nucleotides not matched to a gene: 15. CDR1 and CDR2 from the germline V gene are SGHRS and YFSETQ. The CDR3 sequence: CASSLIDRGPGWDSPLHF. DNA of the CDR3: TGCGCCAGCAGCTTAATTGACAGGGGACCCGGATGGGATTCACCCCTCCACTTT.